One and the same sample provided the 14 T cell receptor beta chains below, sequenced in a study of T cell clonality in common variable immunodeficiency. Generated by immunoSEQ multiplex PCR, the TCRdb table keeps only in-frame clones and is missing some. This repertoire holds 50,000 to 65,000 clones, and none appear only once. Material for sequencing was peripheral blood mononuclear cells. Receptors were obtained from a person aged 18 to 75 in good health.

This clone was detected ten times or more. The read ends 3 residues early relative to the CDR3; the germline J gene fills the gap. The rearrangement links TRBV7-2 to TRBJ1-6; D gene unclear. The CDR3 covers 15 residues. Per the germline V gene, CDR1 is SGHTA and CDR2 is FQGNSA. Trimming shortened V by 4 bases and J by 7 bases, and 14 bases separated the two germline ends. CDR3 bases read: TGTGCCAGCAGCTCCCGAGAGGGTGGCAATTCACCC. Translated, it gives CASSSREGGNSP. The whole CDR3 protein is CASSSREGGNSPLHF.

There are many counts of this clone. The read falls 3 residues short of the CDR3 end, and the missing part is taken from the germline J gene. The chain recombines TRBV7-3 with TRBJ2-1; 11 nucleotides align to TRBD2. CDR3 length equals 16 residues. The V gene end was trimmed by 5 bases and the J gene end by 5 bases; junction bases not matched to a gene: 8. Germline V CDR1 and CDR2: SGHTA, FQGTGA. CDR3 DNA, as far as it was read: TGTGCCAGCAGCCCGTCTTTAGCGGGAGGGGACAATGAG. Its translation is CASSPSLAGGDNE. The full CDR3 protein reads CASSPSLAGGDNEQFF. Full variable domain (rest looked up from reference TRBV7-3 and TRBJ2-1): GAGVSQTPSNKVTEKGKYVELRCDPISGHTALYWYRQSLGQGPEFLIYFQGTGAADDSGLPNDRFFAVRPEGSVSTLKIQRTERGDSAVYLCASSPSLAGGDNEQFFGPGTRLTVL.

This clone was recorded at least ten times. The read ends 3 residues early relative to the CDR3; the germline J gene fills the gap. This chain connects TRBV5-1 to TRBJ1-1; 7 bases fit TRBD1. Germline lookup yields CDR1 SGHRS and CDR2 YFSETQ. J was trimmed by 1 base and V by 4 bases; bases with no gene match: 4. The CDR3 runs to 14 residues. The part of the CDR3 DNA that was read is TGCGCCAGCAGCACGGGACAGAGGAACACTGAA. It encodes CASSTGQRNTE. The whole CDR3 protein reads CASSTGQRNTEAFF. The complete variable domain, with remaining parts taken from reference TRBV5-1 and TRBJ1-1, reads KAGVTQTPRYLIKTRGQQVTLSCSPISGHRSVSWYQQTPGQGLQFLFEYFSETQRNKGNFPGRFSGRQFSNSRSEMNVSTLELGDSALYLCASSTGQRNTEAFFGQGTRLTVV.

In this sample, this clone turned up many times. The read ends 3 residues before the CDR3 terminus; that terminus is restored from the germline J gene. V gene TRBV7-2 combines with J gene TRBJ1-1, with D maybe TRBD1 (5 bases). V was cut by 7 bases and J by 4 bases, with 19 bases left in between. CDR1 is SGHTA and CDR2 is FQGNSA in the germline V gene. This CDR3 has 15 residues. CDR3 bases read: TGTGCCAGCAACCTGGACGGGGGTGGGGGCACTGAA. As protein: CASNLDGGGGTE. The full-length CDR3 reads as CASNLDGGGGTEAFF.

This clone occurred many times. The CDR3 sequence is CASSLVGGVSYEQYF. The sequenced CDR3 bases are TGTGCCAGCAGCTTAGTGGGCGGGGTCTCCTACGAG. This chain connects TRBV7-2 to TRBJ2-7; D is possibly TRBD2 (6 bases). The read ends 3 residues shy of where the CDR3 ends; the end is completed using the germline J gene. This CDR3 is built from 15 residues. V dropped 1 base and J dropped 0 bases, with 10 bases sitting between them. CDR1 is SGHTA and CDR2 is FQGNSA in the germline V gene. Variable domain in full (rest from reference TRBV7-2 and TRBJ2-7): GAGVSQSPSNKVTEKGKDVELRCDPISGHTALYWYRQSLGQGLEFLIYFQGNSAPDKSGLPSDRFSAERTGGSVSTLTIQRTQQEDSAVYLCASSLVGGVSYEQYFGPGTRLTVT.

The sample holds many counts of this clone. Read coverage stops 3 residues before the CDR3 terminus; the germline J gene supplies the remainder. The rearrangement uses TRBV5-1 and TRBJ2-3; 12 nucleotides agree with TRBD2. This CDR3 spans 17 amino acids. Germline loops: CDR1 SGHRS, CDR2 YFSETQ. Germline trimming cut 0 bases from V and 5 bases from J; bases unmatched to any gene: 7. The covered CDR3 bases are TGCGCCAGCAGCTTGGGGCTAGCGGGGGGGCCTGGAGATACG. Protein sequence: CASSLGLAGGPGDT. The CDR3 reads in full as CASSLGLAGGPGDTQYF.

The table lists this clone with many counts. The covered CDR3 bases are TGTGCCAGCAGTGCCGTAGGAGGGTACGAG. This encodes CASSAVGGYE. The full CDR3 protein reads CASSAVGGYEQYF. The rearrangement uses TRBV2 and TRBJ2-7, with a tentative D call TRBD2 (6 bases). The missing CDR3 end, 3 residues past where the read stops, is filled in from the germline J gene. The CDR3 runs to 13 residues. Trimming stripped 4 bases from V and 4 bases from J, with 11 bases between. Germline V gene data show CDR1 as SNHLY and CDR2 as FYNNEI.

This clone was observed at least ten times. CDR3 DNA, as far as it was read: TGTGCCACCGGACAGGGAGGGACTGAA. Translation: CATGQGGTE. The CDR3 in its entirety is CATGQGGTEAFF. J is TRBJ1-1 and V is TRBV10-3; 8 bases line up with TRBD1. The read ends 3 residues early relative to the CDR3; the germline J gene fills the gap. V shed 10 bases and J 5 bases; nucleotides not matched to a gene: 6. Germline CDR1 ENHRY, CDR2 SYGVKD. This CDR3 spans 12 amino acids.

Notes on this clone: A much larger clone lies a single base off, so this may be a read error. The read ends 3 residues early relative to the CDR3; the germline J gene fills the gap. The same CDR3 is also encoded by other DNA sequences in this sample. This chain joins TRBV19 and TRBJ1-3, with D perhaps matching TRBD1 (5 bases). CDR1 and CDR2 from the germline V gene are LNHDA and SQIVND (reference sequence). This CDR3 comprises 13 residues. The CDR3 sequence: CASTPGMGNTIYF. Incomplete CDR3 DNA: TGTGCCAGTACCCCAGGGATGGGAAACACG.

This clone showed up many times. The CDR3 loop is CASSTDGATNEKLFF. Partial CDR3 DNA: TGTGCCAGTAGTACAGACGGTGCAACTAATGAAAAA. This chain connects TRBV19 to TRBJ1-4; no clear D. The read terminates 3 residues ahead of where the CDR3 ends, so the germline J gene completes it. V was cut by 4 bases and J by 0 bases, with 9 bases left in between. This CDR3 is 15 amino acids long. Germline lookup yields CDR1 LNHDA and CDR2 SQIVND (reference sequence).

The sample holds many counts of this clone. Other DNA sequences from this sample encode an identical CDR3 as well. Here the CDR3 reads CASSLDRGTGNTIYF. The CDR3 bases that were read are TGCGCCAGCAGCTTGGACAGGGGTACTGGAAACACC. The chain employs TRBV5-1 and TRBJ1-3, with TRBD1 matching over 7 bases. The read halts 3 residues ahead of the CDR3 end, with the missing end drawn from the germline J gene. The germline V gene encodes CDR1 SGHRS and CDR2 YFSETQ. J was trimmed by 2 bases and V by 0 bases; bases with no gene match: 2. The CDR3 loop spans 15 amino acids.

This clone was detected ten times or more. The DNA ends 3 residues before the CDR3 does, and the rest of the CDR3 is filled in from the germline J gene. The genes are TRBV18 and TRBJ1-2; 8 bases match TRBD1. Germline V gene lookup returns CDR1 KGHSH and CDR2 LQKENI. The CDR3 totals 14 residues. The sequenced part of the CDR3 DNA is TGTGCCAGCTCACTTGGGACAGGAGGCGCCGGC. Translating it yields CASSLGTGGAG. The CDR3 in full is CASSLGTGGAGYTF. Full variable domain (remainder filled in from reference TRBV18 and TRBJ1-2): NAGVMQNPRHLVRRRGQEARLRCSPMKGHSHVYWYRQLPEEGLKFMVYLQKENIIDESGMPKERFSAEFPKEGPSILRIQQVVRGDSAAYFCASSLGTGGAGYTFGSGTRLTVV.

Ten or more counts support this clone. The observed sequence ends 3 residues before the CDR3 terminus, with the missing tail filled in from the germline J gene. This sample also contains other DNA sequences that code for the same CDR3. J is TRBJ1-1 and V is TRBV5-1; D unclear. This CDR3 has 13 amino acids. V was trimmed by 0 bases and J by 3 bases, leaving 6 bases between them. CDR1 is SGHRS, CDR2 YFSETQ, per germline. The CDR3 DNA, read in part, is TGCGCCAGCAGCTTGGACGGGGACACTGAA. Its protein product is CASSLDGDTE. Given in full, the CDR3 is CASSLDGDTEAFF.

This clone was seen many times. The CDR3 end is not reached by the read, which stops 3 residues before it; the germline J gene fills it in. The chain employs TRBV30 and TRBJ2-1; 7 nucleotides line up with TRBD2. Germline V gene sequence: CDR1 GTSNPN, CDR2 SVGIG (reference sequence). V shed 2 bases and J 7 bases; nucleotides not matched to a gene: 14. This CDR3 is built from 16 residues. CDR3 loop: CAWSRRGAGYGNEQFF. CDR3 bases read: TGTGCCTGGAGTCGAAGGGGAGCGGGATACGGAAATGAG.